Included here is one T cell receptor (beta chain) sequence, with context. Its antigen is still unknown. CFSE-dim autoproliferating and CFSE-high non-proliferating T cells from unstimulated culture were sequenced separately. Cultures began with some 52 million CFSE-labeled PBMCs, unstimulated for 6 to 7 days, with replicate wells pooled. Measured with immunoSEQ multiplex PCR; TCRdb has only the in-frame clones, and not every one. The table has approximately 47,000 clones, 82% seen once; the top ten hold 1.1%. The data are from a study of memory B cells and T cells in multiple sclerosis. What was sequenced was PBMCs from blood kept in culture. This receptor was obtained from a human donor with multiple sclerosis.

The CDR3 DNA follows: TGTGCCAGCAGCTCTACAAACAATCAGCCCCAGCATTTT. Translation: CASSSTNNQPQHF. This chain connects TRBV7-9 to TRBJ1-5; D gene unclear. V was cut by 4 bases and J by 3 bases, with 7 bases left in between. CDR1 and CDR2 (germline): SEHNR, FQNEAQ (reference sequence). The CDR3 runs to 13 residues.